This T cell receptor beta chain was captured in a study of PD-L1 blockade in urothelial cancer. Background on the study: Administration of atezolizumab to patients began at some point between 2013 and 2015, at 1,200 mg intravenously every 3 weeks. Timepoints chosen for blood analysis were 3 weeks (second dose) and 6 weeks after treatment start.

Added to each PCR by spiking were synthetic TCR analog templates. Measured with immunoSEQ multiplex PCR; TCRdb has only the in-frame clones, and not every one. The sample shows tens of thousands of clones, around 88% of them seen only once. Trimming cost V 0 bases and J 1 base; bases outside gene matches: 9. This CDR3 is built from 20 residues. CDR1 is SGHRS, CDR2 YFSETQ, per germline. Time point in this sample: pretreatment peripheral blood. Patients had locally advanced or metastatic urothelial carcinoma. This sequence was found in a woman aged 55-69 years with urothelial cancer. The J gene is TRBJ2-6, the V gene TRBV5-1; 11 bases match TRBD1. The source was PBMCs, collected around atezolizumab (anti-PD-L1) treatment. CDR3 sequence (DNA): TGCGCCAGCAGCTTGGTAAATTTGGGACAGGGGGAGTCTGGGGCCAACGTCCTGACTTTC. It translates to CASSLVNLGQGESGANVLTF. The full variable domain, its missing parts supplied by reference TRBV5-1 and TRBJ2-6, is KAGVTQTPRYLIKTRGQQVTLSCSPISGHRSVSWYQQTPGQGLQFLFEYFSETQRNKGNFPGRFSGRQFSNSRSEMNVSTLELGDSALYLCASSLVNLGQGESGANVLTFGAGSRLTVL.